This T cell receptor beta chain was sequenced in a study of cytomegalovirus exposure and HLA in healthy donors. CDR3 length: 14 residues. From germline, CDR1 is LNHDA and CDR2 SQIVND (reference sequence). V lost 3 bases and J lost 5; bases outside the gene matches: 2. With 60 Vbeta and 13 Jbeta primers, the PCR was carried out. Clones were sequenced by immunoSEQ multiplex PCR, and TCRdb holds only the in-frame ones, with some missing. This table holds some 180,000 clones, under 85% found once. As for the donors, each was a healthy bone marrow donor. This clone was observed once. The genes are TRBV19 and TRBJ2-3, with 10 positions matching TRBD1. Input material: PBMCs. This TCR derives from a male donor in good health and CMV-seronegative. The CDR3 protein is CASSMGQGLDTQYF. CDR3 DNA sequence: TGTGCCAGTAGTATGGGACAGGGGTTAGATACGCAGTATTTT. The whole variable domain, filled in from reference TRBV19 and TRBJ2-3, reads DGGITQSPKYLFRKEGQNVTLSCEQNLNHDAMYWYRQDPGQGLRLIYYSQIVNDFQKGDIAEGYSVSREKKESFPLTVTSAQKNPTAFYLCASSMGQGLDTQYFGPGTRLTVL.